This TCR beta chain emerged from a study of blood T cell repertoires in COVID-19. Turning to the study itself: Samples of COVID-19 (acute and convalescent) were obtained from the United States, Italy and Spain. PBMCs, B-cell-depleted T cells, or T cells were the source of the cDNA or gDNA that made up the material.

V was cut by 3 bases and J by 5 bases, with 13 bases left in between. There are 15 residues in the CDR3. Germline-derived CDR1 and CDR2 are LNHNV and YYDKDF (reference sequence). Under the authors' procedure: Using reference gene primer amplification, nucleated cell counts were estimated. Generated by immunoSEQ multiplex PCR, the TCRdb table keeps only in-frame clones and is missing some. That table supplies the V and J calls and clone size; D and trimming were determined from the DNA. This sample has over 120,000 clones, with roughly 87% found just once. This TCR was sampled from a human donor in a cohort sampled during active COVID-19. The sequencing sample was made of peripheral blood. The rearrangement joins TRBV15 to TRBJ1-4, with D possibly TRBD1 on 5 matching bases. The CDR3: CATSSGLGANEKLFF. In DNA form, the CDR3 reads TGTGCCACCAGCAGTGGGTTAGGGGCAAATGAAAAACTGTTTTTT.